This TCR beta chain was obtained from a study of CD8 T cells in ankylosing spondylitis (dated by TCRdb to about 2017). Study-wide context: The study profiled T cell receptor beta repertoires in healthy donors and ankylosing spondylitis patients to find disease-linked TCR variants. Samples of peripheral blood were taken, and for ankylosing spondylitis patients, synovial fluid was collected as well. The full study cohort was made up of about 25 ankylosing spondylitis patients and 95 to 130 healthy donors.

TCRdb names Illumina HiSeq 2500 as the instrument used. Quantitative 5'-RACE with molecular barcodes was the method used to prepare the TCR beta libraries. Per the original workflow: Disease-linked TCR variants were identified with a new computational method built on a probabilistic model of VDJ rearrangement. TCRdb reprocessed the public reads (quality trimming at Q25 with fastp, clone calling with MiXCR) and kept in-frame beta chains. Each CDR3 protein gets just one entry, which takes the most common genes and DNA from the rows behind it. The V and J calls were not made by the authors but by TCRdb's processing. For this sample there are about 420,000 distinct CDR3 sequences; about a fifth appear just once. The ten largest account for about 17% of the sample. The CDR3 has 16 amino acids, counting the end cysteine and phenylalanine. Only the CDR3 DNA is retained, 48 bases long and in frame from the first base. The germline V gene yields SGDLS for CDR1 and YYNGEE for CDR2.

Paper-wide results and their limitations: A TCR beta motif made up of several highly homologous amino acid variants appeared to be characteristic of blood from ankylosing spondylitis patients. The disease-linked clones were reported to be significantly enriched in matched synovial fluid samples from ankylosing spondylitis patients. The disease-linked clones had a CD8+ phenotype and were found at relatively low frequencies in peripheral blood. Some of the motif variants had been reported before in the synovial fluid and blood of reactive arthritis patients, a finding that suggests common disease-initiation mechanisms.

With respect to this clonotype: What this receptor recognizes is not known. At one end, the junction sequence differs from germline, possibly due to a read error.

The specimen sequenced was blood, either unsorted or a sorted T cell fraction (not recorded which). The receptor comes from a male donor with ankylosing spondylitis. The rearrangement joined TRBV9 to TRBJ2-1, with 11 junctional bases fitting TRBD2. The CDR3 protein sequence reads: CASNVAGTSGNNEQFF. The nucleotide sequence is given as TGTGCCAGCAACGTAGCCGGGACTAGCGGAAACAATGAGCAGTTCTTC.